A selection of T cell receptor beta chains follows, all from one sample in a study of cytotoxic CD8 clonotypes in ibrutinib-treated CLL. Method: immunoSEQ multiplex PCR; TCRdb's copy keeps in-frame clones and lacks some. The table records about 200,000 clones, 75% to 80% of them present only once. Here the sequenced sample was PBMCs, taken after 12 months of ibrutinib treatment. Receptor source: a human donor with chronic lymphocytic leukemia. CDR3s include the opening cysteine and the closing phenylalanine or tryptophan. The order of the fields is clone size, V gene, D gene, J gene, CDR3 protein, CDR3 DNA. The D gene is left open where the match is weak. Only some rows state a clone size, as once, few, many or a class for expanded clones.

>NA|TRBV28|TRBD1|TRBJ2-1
CASSVRTGSSYNEQFF
TGTGCCAGCAGCGTACGGACAGGAAGCTCCTACAATGAGCAGTTCTTC
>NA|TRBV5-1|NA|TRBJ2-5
CASSMLQETQYF
TGCGCCAGCAGCATGTTGCAAGAGACCCAGTACTTC
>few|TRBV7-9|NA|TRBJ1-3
CASSLAGEHPGNTIYF
TGTGCCAGCAGCTTAGCGGGGGAACACCCTGGAAACACCATATATTTT
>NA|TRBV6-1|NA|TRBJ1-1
CASKQGVWGTEAFF
TGTGCCAGCAAACAGGGCGTCTGGGGCACTGAAGCTTTCTTT
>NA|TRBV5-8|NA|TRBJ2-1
CASSFRTVGFNEQFF
TGTGCCAGCAGCTTCCGGACAGTGGGATTCAATGAGCAGTTCTTC
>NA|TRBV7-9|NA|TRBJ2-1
CASSLRDSTYNEQFF
TGTGCCAGCAGCCTCAGGGACTCCACCTACAATGAGCAGTTCTTC
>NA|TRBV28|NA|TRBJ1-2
CASSAPPGHMEGDYGYTF
TGTGCCAGCAGTGCCCCACCGGGACACATGGAGGGGGACTATGGCTACACCTTC
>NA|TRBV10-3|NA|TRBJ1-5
CAISESVIGNQPQHF
TGTGCCATCAGTGAGTCGGTCATAGGTAATCAGCCCCAGCATTTT
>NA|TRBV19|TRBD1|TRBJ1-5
CAVSPGTAPYSNQPQHF
TGTGCCGTTTCACCCGGGACAGCACCTTATAGCAATCAGCCCCAGCATTTT
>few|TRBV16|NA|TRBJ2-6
CASSQGAGANVLTF
TGTGCCAGCAGCCAGGGTGCTGGGGCCAACGTCCTGACTTTC
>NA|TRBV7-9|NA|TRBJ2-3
CASSPKGGTDTQYF
TGTGCCAGCAGCCCCAAGGGGGGCACAGATACGCAGTATTTT
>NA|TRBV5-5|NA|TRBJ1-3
CASSLTSRRISGNTIYF
TGTGCCAGCAGCTTGACCTCCCGCCGGATCTCTGGAAACACCATATATTTT
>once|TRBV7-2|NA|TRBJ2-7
CASSQGGASVVYEQYF
TGTGCCAGCAGCCAAGGGGGAGCATCGGTCGTGTACGAGCAGTACTTC
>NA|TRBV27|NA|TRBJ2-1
CASSFTLRSDEQFF
TGTGCCAGCAGTTTCACGTTGCGGTCGGATGAGCAGTTCTTC
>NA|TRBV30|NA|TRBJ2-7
CAWSVTLSYEQYF
TGTGCCTGGAGTGTTACTCTTTCCTACGAGCAGTACTTC
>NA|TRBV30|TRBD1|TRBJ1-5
CAWAGTGGQPQHF
TGTGCCTGGGCCGGGACAGGTGGTCAGCCCCAGCATTTT
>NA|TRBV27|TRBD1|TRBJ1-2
CASRTGGGLYTF
TGTGCCAGCAGGACAGGGGGGGGCCTCTACACCTTC
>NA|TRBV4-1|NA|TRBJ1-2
CASSQDSQGFNGYTF
TGCGCCAGCAGCCAAGATAGCCAGGGGTTTAATGGCTACACCTTC
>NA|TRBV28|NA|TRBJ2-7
CASSLSKDLEYF
TGTGCCAGCAGTTTATCAAAGGACTTGGAGTACTTC
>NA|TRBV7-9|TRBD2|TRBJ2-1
CASSQGTSVLEQFF
TGTGCCAGCAGCCAAGGGACTAGCGTGTTAGAGCAGTTCTTC
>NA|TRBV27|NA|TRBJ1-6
CASSLSGRSPLHF
TGTGCCAGCAGTTTATCAGGCCGGTCACCCCTCCACTTT
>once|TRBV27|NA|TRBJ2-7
CASSATGPAYEQYF
TGTGCCAGCAGTGCCACGGGGCCGGCCTACGAGCAGTACTTC
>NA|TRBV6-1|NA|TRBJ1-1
CASSESPMNTEAFF
TGTGCCAGCAGCGAGTCCCCAATGAACACTGAAGCTTTCTTT
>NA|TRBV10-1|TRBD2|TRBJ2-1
CASSDPSGGPYNEQFF
TGCGCCAGCAGTGATCCTAGCGGGGGGCCCTACAATGAGCAGTTCTTC
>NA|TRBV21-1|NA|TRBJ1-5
CASTPAGSRQPQHF
TGTGCCAGCACCCCGGCGGGATCGAGACAGCCCCAGCATTTT
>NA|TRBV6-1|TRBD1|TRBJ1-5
CASRPGQGNQPQHF
TGTGCCAGCAGGCCGGGACAGGGTAATCAGCCCCAGCATTTT
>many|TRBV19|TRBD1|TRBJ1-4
CASSIGDSFNEKLFF
TGTGCCAGTAGTATAGGGGACAGTTTTAATGAAAAACTGTTTTTT
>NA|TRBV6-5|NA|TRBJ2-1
CASSYQVYSYNEQFF
TGTGCCAGCAGTTACCAGGTATACTCCTACAATGAGCAGTTCTTC
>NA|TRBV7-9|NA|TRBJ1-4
CASSRQRSTNEKLFF
TGTGCCAGCAGTCGACAGAGATCAACTAATGAAAAACTGTTTTTT
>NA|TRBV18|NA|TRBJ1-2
CASSPSGPANYGYTF
TGTGCCAGCTCACCAAGCGGTCCAGCCAACTATGGCTACACCTTC
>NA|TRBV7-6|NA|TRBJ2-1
CASSFGGDNEQFF
TGTGCCAGCAGCTTTGGCGGGGACAATGAGCAGTTCTTC
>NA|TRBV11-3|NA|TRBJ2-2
CASSLRLGPGELFF
TGTGCCAGCAGCCTTCGACTTGGGCCCGGGGAGCTGTTTTTT
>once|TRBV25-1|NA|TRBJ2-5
CASSEYETQYF
TGTGCCAGCAGTGAATATGAGACCCAGTACTTC
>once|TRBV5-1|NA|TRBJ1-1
CASSGNTEAFF
TGCGCCAGCAGCGGGAACACTGAAGCTTTCTTT
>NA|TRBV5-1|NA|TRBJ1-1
CASSLGLTNTEAFF
TGCGCCAGCAGCTTGGGTCTGACGAACACTGAAGCTTTCTTT
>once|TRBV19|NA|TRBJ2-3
CASSRTRTDTQYF
TGTGCCAGTAGTAGGACCCGCACAGATACGCAGTATTTT
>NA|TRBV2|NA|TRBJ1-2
CASSESARANYGYTF
TGTGCCAGCAGTGAATCGGCACGGGCTAACTATGGCTACACCTTC
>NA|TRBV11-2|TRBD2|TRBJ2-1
CASGLAGANEQFF
TGTGCCAGCGGACTAGCGGGGGCTAATGAGCAGTTCTTC
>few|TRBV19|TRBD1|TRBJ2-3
CASSIASSGTVNF
TGTGCCAGTAGTATAGCATCCTCCGGGACAGTTAATTTT
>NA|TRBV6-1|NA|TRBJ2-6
CASAQGSSGANVLTF
TGTGCCAGCGCTCAGGGGAGCTCTGGGGCCAACGTCCTGACTTTC
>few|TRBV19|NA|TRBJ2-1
CASSIGIYNEQFF
TGTGCCAGTAGTATTGGGATTTACAATGAGCAGTTCTTC
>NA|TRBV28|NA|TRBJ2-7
CASSQPLGGPNTYEQYF
TGTGCCAGCAGTCAACCCCTGGGGGGGCCAAATACCTACGAGCAGTACTTC